The entry that follows covers one TCR beta chain sequence. Antigen specificity is unknown. TCRdb's copy holds only in-frame clones and misses some; the assay was immunoSEQ multiplex PCR. Counted here are approximately 28,000 clones, 85% to 95% occurring once; the ten biggest clones make up roughly 0.7%. The data derive from a study of graft-versus-host responses after intestinal transplantation. Study-wide context: Tacrolimus plus steroids were given to all recipients for approximately three years, preceded by anti-thymocyte globulin induction.

The study's findings and limits: Ileal or blood samples showed some GvH clones first, and such clones were also found in recipient marrow.

The CDR3 consists of 18 residues. The source is a human patient who received an intestinal transplant, so some T cells may come from the graft donor. The genes are TRBV21-1 and TRBJ2-7; the table's TRBD2 call for D was not verified on the DNA. TRBV21-1 is flagged as a pseudogene. The source material was PBMCs, sampled 66 days after intestinal transplant. CDR3 nucleotides: TGTGCCAGCAGCAAAGGGGGTACTAGCGGGAGGTTATTCGCCGAGCAGTACTTC. It is translated as CASSKGGTSGRLFAEQYF.